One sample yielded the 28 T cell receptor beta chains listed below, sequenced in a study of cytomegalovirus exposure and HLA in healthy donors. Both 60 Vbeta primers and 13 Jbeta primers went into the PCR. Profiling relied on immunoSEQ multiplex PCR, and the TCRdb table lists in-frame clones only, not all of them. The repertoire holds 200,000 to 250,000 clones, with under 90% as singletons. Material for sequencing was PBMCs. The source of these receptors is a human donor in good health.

CDR3 region: CASVGQERSPLHF. The CDR3 DNA sequence: TGTGCCAGTGTGGGACAGGAACGTTCACCCCTCCACTTT. V and J are TRBV2 and TRBJ1-6; 8 bases are a match to TRBD1. Germline V gene data show CDR1 as SNHLY and CDR2 as FYNNEI. J lost 9 bases, V lost 9 bases, and 7 bases had no gene match. The CDR3 is 13 residues long.

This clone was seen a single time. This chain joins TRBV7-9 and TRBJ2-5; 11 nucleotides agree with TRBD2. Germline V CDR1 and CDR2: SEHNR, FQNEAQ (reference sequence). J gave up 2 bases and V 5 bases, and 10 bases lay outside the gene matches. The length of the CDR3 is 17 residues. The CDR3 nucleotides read TGTGCCAGCAGCCCAGGTACTAGCGGGAGTCCGCAAGAGACCCAGTACTTC. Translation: CASSPGTSGSPQETQYF.

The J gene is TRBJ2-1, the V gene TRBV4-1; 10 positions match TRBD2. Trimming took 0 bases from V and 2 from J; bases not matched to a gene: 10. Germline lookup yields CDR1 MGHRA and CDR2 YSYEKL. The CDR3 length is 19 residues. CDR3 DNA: TGCGCCAGCAGCCAAGATTTCGCTAGCGGGAGTGGGACCTACAATGAGCAGTTCTTC. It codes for CASSQDFASGSGTYNEQFF.

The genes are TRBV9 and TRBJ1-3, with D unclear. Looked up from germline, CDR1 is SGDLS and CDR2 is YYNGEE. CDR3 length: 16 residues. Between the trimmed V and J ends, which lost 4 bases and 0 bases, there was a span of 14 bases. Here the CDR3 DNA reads TGTGCCAGCAGCCCCCGGAGTGCGATCTCTGGAAACACCATATATTTT. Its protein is CASSPRSAISGNTIYF.

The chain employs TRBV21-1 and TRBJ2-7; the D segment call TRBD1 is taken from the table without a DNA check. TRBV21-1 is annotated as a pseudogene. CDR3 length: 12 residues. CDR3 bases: TGTGCCAGCGGGGACAGGGATCACGAGCAGTACTTC. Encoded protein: CASGDRDHEQYF.

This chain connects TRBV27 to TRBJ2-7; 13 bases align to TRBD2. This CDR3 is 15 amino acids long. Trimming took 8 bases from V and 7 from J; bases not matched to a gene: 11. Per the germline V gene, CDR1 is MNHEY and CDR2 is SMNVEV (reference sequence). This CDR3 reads CASSPGLAGAGEQYF. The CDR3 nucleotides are TGTGCCAGCTCACCTGGACTAGCGGGAGCGGGGGAGCAGTACTTC.

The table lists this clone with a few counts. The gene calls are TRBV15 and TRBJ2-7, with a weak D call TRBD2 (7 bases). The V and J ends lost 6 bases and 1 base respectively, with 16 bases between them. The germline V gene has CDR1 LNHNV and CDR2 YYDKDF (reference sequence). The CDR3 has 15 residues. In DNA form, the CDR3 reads TGTGCCACCAGGGAGGGGGGGGGCCCATCCTACGAGCAGTACTTC. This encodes CATREGGGPSYEQYF. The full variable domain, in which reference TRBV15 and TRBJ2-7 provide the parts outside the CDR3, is DAMVIQNPRYQVTQFGKPVTLSCSQTLNHNVMYWYQQKSSQAPKLLFHYYDKDFNNEADTPDNFQSRRPNTSFCFLDIRSPGLGDTAMYLCATREGGGPSYEQYFGPGTRLTVT.

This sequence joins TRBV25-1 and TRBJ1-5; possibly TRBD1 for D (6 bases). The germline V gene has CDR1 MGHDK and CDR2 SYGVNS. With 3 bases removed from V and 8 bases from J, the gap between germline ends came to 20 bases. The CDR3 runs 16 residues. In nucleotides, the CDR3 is TGTGCCAGCAGTGACCGGACAGTCCCGGGGAGGGAGCCCCAGCATTTT. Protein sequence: CASSDRTVPGREPQHF.

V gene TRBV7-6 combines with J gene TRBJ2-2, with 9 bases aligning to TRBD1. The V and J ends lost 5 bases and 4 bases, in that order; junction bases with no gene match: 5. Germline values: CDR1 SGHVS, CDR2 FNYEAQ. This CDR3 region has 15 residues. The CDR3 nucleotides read TGTGCCAGCAGCGCCGGACAGGGGTTCACCGGGGAGCTGTTTTTT. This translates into CASSAGQGFTGELFF.

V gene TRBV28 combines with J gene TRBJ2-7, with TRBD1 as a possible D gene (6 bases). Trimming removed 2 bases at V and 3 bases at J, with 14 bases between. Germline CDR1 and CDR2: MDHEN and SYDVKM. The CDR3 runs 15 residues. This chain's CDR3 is CASSLRVGQSYEQYF. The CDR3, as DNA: TGTGCCAGCAGTTTAAGGGTTGGACAGAGCTACGAGCAGTACTTC.

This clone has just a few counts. The CDR3 DNA is TGTGCCAGCAGATCAGCGACGGCATTGAACACTGAAGCTTTCTTT. This encodes CASRSATALNTEAFF. The chain has TRBV11-2 and TRBJ1-1; D gene ambiguous. The CDR3 totals 15 residues. V was clipped by 6 bases and J by 0 bases, with 14 bases between them. Germline CDR1 is SGHAT and CDR2 is FQNNGV.

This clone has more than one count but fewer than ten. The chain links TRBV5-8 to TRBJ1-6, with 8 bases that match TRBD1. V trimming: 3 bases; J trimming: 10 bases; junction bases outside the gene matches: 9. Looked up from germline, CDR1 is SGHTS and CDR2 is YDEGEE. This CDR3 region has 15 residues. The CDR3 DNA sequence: TGTGCCAGCAGCTACGGACAGGGCCGGGGATCACCCCTCCACTTT. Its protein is CASSYGQGRGSPLHF. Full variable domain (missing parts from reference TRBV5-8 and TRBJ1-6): EAGVTQSPTHLIKTRGQQATLRCSPISGHTSVYWYQQALGLGLQFLLWYDEGEERNRGNFPPRFSGRQFPNYSSELNVNALELEDSALYLCASSYGQGRGSPLHFGNGTRLTVT.

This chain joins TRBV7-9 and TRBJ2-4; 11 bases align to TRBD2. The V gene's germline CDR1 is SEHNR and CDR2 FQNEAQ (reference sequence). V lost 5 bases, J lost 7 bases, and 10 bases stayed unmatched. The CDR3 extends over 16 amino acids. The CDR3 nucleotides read TGTGCCAGCAGCCGTGTCACTAGCGGGAGATTTAACATTCAGTACTTC. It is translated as CASSRVTSGRFNIQYF.

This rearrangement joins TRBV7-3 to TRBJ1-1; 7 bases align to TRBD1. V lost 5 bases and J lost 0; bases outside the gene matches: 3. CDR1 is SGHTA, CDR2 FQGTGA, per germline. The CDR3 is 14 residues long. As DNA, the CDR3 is TGTGCCAGCAGCGTACAGGGGATGAACACTGAAGCTTTCTTT. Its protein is CASSVQGMNTEAFF.

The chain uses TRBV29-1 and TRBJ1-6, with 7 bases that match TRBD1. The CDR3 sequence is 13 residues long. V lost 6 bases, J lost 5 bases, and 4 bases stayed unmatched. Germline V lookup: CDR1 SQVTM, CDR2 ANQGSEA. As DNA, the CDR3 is TGCAGCGTCGGACAGGACCATAATTCACCCCTCCACTTT. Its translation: CSVGQDHNSPLHF.

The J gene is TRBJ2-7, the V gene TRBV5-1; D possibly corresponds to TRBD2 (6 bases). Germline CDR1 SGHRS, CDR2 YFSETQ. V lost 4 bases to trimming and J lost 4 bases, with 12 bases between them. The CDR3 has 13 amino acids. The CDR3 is CASSPGDRYEQYF. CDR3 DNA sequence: TGCGCCAGCAGCCCGGGGGACCGGTACGAGCAGTACTTC.

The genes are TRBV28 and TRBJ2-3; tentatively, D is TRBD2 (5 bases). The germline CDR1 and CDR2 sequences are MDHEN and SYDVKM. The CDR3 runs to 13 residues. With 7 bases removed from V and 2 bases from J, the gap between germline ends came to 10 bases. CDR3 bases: TGTGCCAGCACTCGGCGGGTCACAGATACGCAGTATTTT. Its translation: CASTRRVTDTQYF.

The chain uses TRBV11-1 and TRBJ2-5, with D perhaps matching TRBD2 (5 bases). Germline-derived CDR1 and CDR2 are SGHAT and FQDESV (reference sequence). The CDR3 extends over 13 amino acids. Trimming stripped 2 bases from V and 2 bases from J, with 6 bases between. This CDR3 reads CASSLPGQETQYF. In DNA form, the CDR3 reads TGTGCCAGCAGCTTACCGGGACAAGAGACCCAGTACTTC.

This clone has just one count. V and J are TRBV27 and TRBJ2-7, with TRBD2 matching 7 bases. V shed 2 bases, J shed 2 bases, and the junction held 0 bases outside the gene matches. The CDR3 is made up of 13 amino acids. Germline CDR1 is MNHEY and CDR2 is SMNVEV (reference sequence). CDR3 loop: CASSLAGAYEQYF. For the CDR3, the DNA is TGTGCCAGCAGTTTAGCGGGGGCCTACGAGCAGTACTTC.

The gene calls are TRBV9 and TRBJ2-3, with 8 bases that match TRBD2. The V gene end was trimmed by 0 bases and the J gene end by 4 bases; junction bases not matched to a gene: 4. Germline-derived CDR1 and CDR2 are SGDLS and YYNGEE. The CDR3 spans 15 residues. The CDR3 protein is CASSVAVAGPDTQYF. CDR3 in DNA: TGTGCCAGCAGCGTAGCCGTAGCGGGGCCAGATACGCAGTATTTT. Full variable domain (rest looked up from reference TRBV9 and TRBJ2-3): DSGVTQTPKHLITATGQRVTLRCSPRSGDLSVYWYQQSLDQGLQFLIQYYNGEERAKGNILERFSAQQFPDLHSELNLSSLELGDSALYFCASSVAVAGPDTQYFGPGTRLTVL.

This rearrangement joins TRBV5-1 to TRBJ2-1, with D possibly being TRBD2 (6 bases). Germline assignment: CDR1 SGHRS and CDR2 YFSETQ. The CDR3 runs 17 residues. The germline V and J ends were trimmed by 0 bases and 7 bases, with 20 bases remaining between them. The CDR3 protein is CASSLGSERVSPNEQFF. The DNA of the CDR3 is TGCGCCAGCAGCTTGGGATCGGAGCGGGTAAGCCCTAATGAGCAGTTCTTC. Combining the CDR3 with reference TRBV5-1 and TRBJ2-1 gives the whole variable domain KAGVTQTPRYLIKTRGQQVTLSCSPISGHRSVSWYQQTPGQGLQFLFEYFSETQRNKGNFPGRFSGRQFSNSRSEMNVSTLELGDSALYLCASSLGSERVSPNEQFFGPGTRLTVL.

The CDR3 sequence is CASSPGGLGSYEQYF. CDR3 nucleotides: TGTGCCAGCAGTCCCGGGGGACTAGGTTCCTACGAGCAGTACTTC. This chain links TRBV28 with TRBJ2-7, with 8 nucleotides matching TRBD2. The CDR3 totals 15 residues. Germline V CDR1 and CDR2: MDHEN, SYDVKM. Germline trimming cut 5 bases from V and 1 base from J; bases unmatched to any gene: 7.

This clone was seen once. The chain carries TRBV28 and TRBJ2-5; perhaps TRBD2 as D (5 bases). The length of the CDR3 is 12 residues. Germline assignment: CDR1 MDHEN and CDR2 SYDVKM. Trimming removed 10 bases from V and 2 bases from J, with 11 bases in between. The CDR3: CATVRGQETQYF. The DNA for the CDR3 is TGTGCCACCGTGAGAGGGCAAGAGACCCAGTACTTC.

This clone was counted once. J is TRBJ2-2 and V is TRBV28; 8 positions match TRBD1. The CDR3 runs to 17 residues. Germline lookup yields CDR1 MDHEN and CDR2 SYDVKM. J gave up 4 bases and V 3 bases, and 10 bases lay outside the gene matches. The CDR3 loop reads CASSFFMQGATTGELFF. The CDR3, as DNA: TGTGCCAGCAGTTTCTTTATGCAGGGGGCAACCACCGGGGAGCTGTTTTTT.

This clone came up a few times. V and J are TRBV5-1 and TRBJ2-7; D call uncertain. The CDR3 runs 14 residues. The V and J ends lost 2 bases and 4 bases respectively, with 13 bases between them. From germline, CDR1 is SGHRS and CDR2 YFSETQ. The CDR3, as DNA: TGCGCCAGCAGCTTTATCAGCGATCGTTACGAGCAGTACTTC. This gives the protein CASSFISDRYEQYF.

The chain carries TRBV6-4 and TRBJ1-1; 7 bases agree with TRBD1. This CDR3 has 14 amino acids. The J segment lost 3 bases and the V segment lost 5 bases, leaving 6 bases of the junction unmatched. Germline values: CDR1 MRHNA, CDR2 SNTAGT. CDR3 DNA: TGTGCCAGCAGTCGAGGACAGGAGGACACTGAAGCTTTCTTT. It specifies CASSRGQEDTEAFF.

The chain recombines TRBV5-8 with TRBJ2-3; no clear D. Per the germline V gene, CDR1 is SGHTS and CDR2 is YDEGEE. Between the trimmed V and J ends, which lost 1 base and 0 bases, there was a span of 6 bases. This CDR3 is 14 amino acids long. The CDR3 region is CASSLQTSTDTQYF. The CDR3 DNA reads TGTGCCAGCAGCTTGCAGACTAGCACAGATACGCAGTATTTT. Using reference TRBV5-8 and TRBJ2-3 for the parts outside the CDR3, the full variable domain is EAGVTQSPTHLIKTRGQQATLRCSPISGHTSVYWYQQALGLGLQFLLWYDEGEERNRGNFPPRFSGRQFPNYSSELNVNALELEDSALYLCASSLQTSTDTQYFGPGTRLTVL.

CDR3 loop: CASSQGEGATDTQYF. The CDR3 bases are TGTGCCAGCAGCCAAGGGGAGGGAGCCACAGATACGCAGTATTTT. V gene TRBV4-2 combines with J gene TRBJ2-3, with 7 nucleotides matching TRBD2. CDR1 and CDR2 from the germline V gene are LGHNA and YNFKEQ. The CDR3 is 15 residues long. V dropped 1 base and J dropped 2; count of bases not matched to a gene: 3.